This T cell receptor beta chain derives from a study of blood T cells in healthy people across ages. With 3 bases clipped from V and 8 bases from J, the junction kept 4 bases outside the gene matches. The CDR3 is 12 amino acids. Germline loops: CDR1 GTSNPN, CDR2 SVGIG (reference sequence). Then a second PCR, running about 6 to 11 cycles, was carried out with a sample-barcoded 5' primer and a J-beta primer mix. TCRdb re-called the 5' RACE reads through MiXCR, storing one row per CDR3 protein. The sample lists 750,000 to 950,000 distinct CDR3 sequences; 50% to 65% were seen once. The chain uses TRBV30 and TRBJ2-1; 7 bases align to TRBD1. This sequence originates from a man of 80 years or more in good health. Sequencing was performed on blood. The CDR3 bases are TGTGCCTGGAGACAGGGGACCCATGAGCAGTTCTTC. Amino acids: CAWRQGTHEQFF.